This T cell receptor beta chain was documented in a study of blood T cell repertoires in COVID-19. Study context: Sites across the United States, Italy and Spain contributed samples from acute and convalescent COVID-19. T cells, B-cell-depleted T cells, or PBMCs provided the cDNA or gDNA that served as material.

Study processing details: Nucleated cell counts were estimated from reference gene primer amplification. Clones were sequenced by immunoSEQ multiplex PCR, and TCRdb holds only the in-frame ones, with some missing. V, J and clone size reflect that table, while D and trimming were determined from the DNA. The table lists 90,000 to 120,000 clones, about 79% of them singletons. This CDR3 has 14 amino acids. Trimming stripped 3 bases from V and 1 base from J, with 9 bases between. Germline V lookup: CDR1 SGHTA, CDR2 FQGNSA. The chain recombines TRBV7-2 with TRBJ1-1; TRBD1 might be the D (6 bases). Sequencing input: peripheral blood. The clonotype originates from a woman over 75 with active or convalescent COVID-19. CDR3 region: CASSFPQGNTEAFF. The CDR3 DNA follows: TGTGCCAGCAGCTTTCCACAGGGGAACACTGAAGCTTTCTTT.